A selection of T cell receptor beta chains follows, all from one sample in a study of OX40 agonist ivuxolimab in advanced cancers. Clones were read by immunoSEQ multiplex PCR, and TCRdb kept only the in-frame ones, dropping some. This sample yields over 45,000 clones, of which roughly 90% are seen a single time; approximately 1.4% belongs to the top ten. The sample here was CD4+ or CD8+ T cells sorted from blood, taken in a trial of the OX40 agonist ivuxolimab. Every receptor here comes from an adult with an advanced solid tumor such as melanoma, head and neck, liver or kidney cancer. The CDR3 runs from the conserved cysteine through the conserved F or W. The D gene is left open where the match is weak. The size field is filled for only some rows; it gives once, few, many or a size class.

clone_size | j_call | v_call | d_call | cdr3_aa | cdr3_nt
- | TRBJ1-1 | TRBV7-9 | TRBD1 | CASSLTGGNTEAFF | TGTGCCAGCAGCTTAACAGGGGGGAACACTGAAGCTTTCTTT
- | TRBJ2-2 | TRBV7-6 | - | CASSHPGGELFF | TGTGCCAGCAGCCACCCGGGGGGGGAGCTGTTTTTT
- | TRBJ1-5 | TRBV27 | - | CASSSVHTQVQPQHF | TGTGCCAGCAGTTCGGTACATACTCAGGTTCAGCCCCAGCATTTT
- | TRBJ2-7 | TRBV19 | - | CASSMVGAKYF | TGTGCCAGTAGTATGGTCGGGGCCAAGTACTTC
- | TRBJ2-6 | TRBV7-9 | - | CASRTAAGANVLTF | TGTGCCAGCCGGACAGCCGCAGGGGCCAACGTCCTGACTTTC
- | TRBJ1-2 | TRBV7-8 | TRBD1 | CASSLDPRGLKYGYTF | TGTGCCAGCAGCTTAGATCCCAGGGGGCTGAAGTATGGCTACACCTTC
- | TRBJ1-5 | TRBV2 | - | CASSEALQGSQHF | TGTGCCAGCAGTGAAGCGCTTCAGGGCTCCCAGCATTTT
- | TRBJ2-7 | TRBV27 | TRBD2 | CASSSVGTSGKYEQYF | TGTGCCAGCAGTTCAGTCGGGACTAGCGGTAAATACGAGCAGTACTTC
- | TRBJ1-2 | TRBV19 | - | CASSEASGYTF | TGTGCCAGTAGTGAAGCGTCTGGCTACACCTTC
- | TRBJ2-1 | TRBV29-1 | - | CSVAGSSYNEQFF | TGCAGCGTTGCTGGGAGCTCCTACAATGAGCAGTTCTTC
- | TRBJ2-4 | TRBV15 | - | CATSRDRGEKQYF | TGTGCCACCAGCAGAGATAGGGGGGAGAAACAGTACTTC
- | TRBJ2-1 | TRBV15 | - | CATGRDPDSYNEQFF | TGTGCCACCGGCAGAGACCCGGACAGCTACAATGAGCAGTTCTTC
- | TRBJ1-3 | TRBV7-9 | - | CASSSGNTIYF | TGTGCCAGCAGCTCTGGAAACACCATATATTTT
- | TRBJ2-7 | TRBV5-1 | TRBD1 | CASATGTGLNEQYF | TGCGCCAGCGCAACCGGGACAGGGCTCAACGAGCAGTACTTC
- | TRBJ1-2 | TRBV28 | - | CASSVRDGDGYTF | TGTGCCAGCAGTGTCCGGGACGGGGATGGCTACACCTTC
- | TRBJ2-5 | TRBV2 | TRBD1 | CASRDDRGWETQYF | TGTGCCAGCAGGGACGACAGGGGGTGGGAGACCCAGTACTTC
- | TRBJ2-2 | TRBV9 | TRBD1 | CASSVVPGGLNTGELFF | TGTGCCAGCAGCGTAGTCCCAGGGGGATTGAACACCGGGGAGCTGTTTTTT
- | TRBJ2-5 | TRBV5-1 | - | CASSFSQGGETQYF | TGCGCCAGCAGCTTCTCCCAGGGTGGGGAGACCCAGTACTTC
- | TRBJ1-5 | TRBV6-4 | - | CASSDSNAASNQPQHF | TGTGCCAGCAGTGACTCGAATGCAGCTAGCAATCAGCCCCAGCATTTT
- | TRBJ1-1 | TRBV6-1 | - | CASNPPMGNTEAFF | TGTGCCAGCAATCCACCTATGGGGAACACTGAAGCTTTCTTT
- | TRBJ2-1 | TRBV5-1 | TRBD2 | CASSLPSSGSRDNEQFF | TGCGCCAGCAGCTTGCCTTCTAGCGGGAGTCGGGACAATGAGCAGTTCTTC
few | TRBJ1-5 | TRBV2 | TRBD1 | CASGQGAYNQPQHF | TGTGCCAGCGGACAGGGGGCGTACAATCAGCCCCAGCATTTT
- | TRBJ1-1 | TRBV5-1 | TRBD1 | CASSLAGRQGAGDTEAFF | TGCGCCAGCAGCTTGGCCGGTAGGCAGGGGGCTGGAGATACTGAAGCTTTCTTT
- | TRBJ2-2 | TRBV12-5 | - | CASGLSIRGTGELFF | TGTGCTAGTGGTTTGTCCATACGGGGCACCGGGGAGCTGTTTTTT
- | TRBJ2-7 | TRBV25-1 | - | CASSALLEQYF | TGTGCCAGCAGTGCCCTACTAGAGCAGTACTTC
once | TRBJ2-1 | TRBV19 | TRBD2 | CASSMLGSGGVNEQFF | TGTGCCAGTAGTATGTTGGGTAGCGGGGGAGTCAATGAGCAGTTCTTC
- | TRBJ1-2 | TRBV4-1 | TRBD1 | CASSRTETGDYGYTF | TGCGCCAGCAGCCGGACCGAGACAGGGGACTATGGCTACACCTTC
- | TRBJ1-5 | TRBV7-8 | - | CASSLESFTGSQPQHF | TGTGCCAGCAGCTTAGAAAGTTTTACAGGGAGTCAGCCCCAGCATTTT
- | TRBJ1-5 | TRBV6-5 | TRBD1 | CASSRTGVRQPQHF | TGTGCCAGCAGCCGGACAGGGGTTCGGCAGCCCCAGCATTTT
- | TRBJ2-1 | TRBV19 | - | CASRDLSYNEQFF | TGTGCCAGCCGGGACTTGTCCTACAATGAGCAGTTCTTC
once | TRBJ2-7 | TRBV19 | TRBD1 | CASSVQRDRAYEQYF | TGTGCCAGTAGTGTACAGCGGGACAGGGCTTACGAGCAGTACTTC
- | TRBJ1-1 | TRBV4-1 | TRBD1 | CASSQGQRNTEAFF | TGCGCCAGCAGCCAGGGACAGAGGAACACTGAAGCTTTCTTT
- | TRBJ2-7 | TRBV11-3 | TRBD1 | CASSPGTGGKEQYF | TGTGCCAGCAGCCCCGGGACAGGGGGTAAGGAGCAGTACTTC
- | TRBJ2-6 | TRBV11-2 | - | CASSLQGTGANVLTF | TGTGCCAGCAGCTTACAGGGCACTGGGGCCAACGTCCTGACTTTC
- | TRBJ1-5 | TRBV19 | TRBD1 | CASSIIGTGTGPQHF | TGTGCCAGTAGTATAATAGGGACAGGGACTGGTCCCCAGCATTTT
- | TRBJ2-5 | TRBV5-4 | - | CASSKDNQETQYF | TGTGCCAGCAGCAAAGACAACCAAGAGACCCAGTACTTC
- | TRBJ1-2 | TRBV28 | - | CASGRPGTANYGYTF | TGTGCCAGCGGCCGCCCGGGTACAGCTAACTATGGCTACACCTTC
once | TRBJ2-2 | TRBV6-6 | - | CASSGQAGTGELFF | TGTGCCAGCAGCGGACAGGCGGGGACCGGGGAGCTGTTTTTT
- | TRBJ2-2 | TRBV5-6 | - | CASSFVANTGELFF | TGTGCCAGCAGCTTCGTGGCGAACACCGGGGAGCTGTTTTTT